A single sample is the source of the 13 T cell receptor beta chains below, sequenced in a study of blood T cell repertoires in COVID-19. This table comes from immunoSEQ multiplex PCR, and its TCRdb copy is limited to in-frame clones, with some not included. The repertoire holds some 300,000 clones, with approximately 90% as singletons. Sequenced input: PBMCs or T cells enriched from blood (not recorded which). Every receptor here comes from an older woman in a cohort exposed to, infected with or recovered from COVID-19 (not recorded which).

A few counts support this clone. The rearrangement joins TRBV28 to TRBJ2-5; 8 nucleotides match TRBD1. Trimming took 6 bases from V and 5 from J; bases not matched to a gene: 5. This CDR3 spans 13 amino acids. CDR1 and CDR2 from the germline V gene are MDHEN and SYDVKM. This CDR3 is CASSPRTGETQYF. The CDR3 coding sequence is TGTGCCAGCAGCCCAAGGACAGGGGAGACCCAGTACTTC.

CDR3 sequence reads: CASSPGLGLRDTQYF. In DNA form, the CDR3 reads TGTGCCAGCTCACCGGGGCTAGGCCTGCGGGATACGCAGTATTTT. The gene calls are TRBV18 and TRBJ2-3; perhaps TRBD1 as D (5 bases). Germline V CDR1 and CDR2: KGHSH, LQKENI. V shed 3 bases and J shed 6 bases, with 16 bases lying between them. This CDR3 is 15 amino acids long.

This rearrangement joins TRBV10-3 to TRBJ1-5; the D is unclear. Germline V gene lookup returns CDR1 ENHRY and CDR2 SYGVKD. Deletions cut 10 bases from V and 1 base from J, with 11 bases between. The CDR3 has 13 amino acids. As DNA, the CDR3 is TGTGCCAACGCTAGAGAAAGCAATCAGCCCCAGCATTTT. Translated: CANARESNQPQHF.

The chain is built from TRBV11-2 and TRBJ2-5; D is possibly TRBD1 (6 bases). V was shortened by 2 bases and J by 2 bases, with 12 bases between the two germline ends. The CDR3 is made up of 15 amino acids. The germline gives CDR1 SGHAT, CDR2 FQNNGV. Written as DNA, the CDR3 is TGTGCCAGCAGCTTACAGGGGTCGTCTCAAGAGACCCAGTACTTC. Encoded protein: CASSLQGSSQETQYF.

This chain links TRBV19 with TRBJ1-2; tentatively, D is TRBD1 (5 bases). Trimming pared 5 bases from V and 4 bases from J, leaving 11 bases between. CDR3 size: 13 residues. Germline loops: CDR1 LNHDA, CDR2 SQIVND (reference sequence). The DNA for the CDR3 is TGTGCCAGTAGTCACGACAGCTTCTATGGCTACACCTTC. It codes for CASSHDSFYGYTF.

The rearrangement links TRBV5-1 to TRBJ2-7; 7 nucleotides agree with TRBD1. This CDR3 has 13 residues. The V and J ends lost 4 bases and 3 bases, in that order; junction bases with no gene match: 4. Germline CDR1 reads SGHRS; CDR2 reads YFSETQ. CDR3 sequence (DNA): TGCGCCAGCAGCCCGACAGGGTACTACGAGCAGTACTTC. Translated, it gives CASSPTGYYEQYF. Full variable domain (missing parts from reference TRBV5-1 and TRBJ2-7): KAGVTQTPRYLIKTRGQQVTLSCSPISGHRSVSWYQQTPGQGLQFLFEYFSETQRNKGNFPGRFSGRQFSNSRSEMNVSTLELGDSALYLCASSPTGYYEQYFGPGTRLTVT.

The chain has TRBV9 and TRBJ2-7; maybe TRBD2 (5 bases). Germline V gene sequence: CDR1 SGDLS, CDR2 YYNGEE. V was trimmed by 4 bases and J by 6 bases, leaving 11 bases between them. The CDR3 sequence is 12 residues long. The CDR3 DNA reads TGTGCCAGCAGCCCCCGGGGTCGCGAGCAGTACTTC. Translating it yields CASSPRGREQYF.

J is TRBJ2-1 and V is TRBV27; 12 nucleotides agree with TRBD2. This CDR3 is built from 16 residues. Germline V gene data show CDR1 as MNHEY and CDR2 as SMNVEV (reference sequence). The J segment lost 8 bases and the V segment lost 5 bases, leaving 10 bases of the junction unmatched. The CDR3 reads CASSRTTSGGGDEQFF. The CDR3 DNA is TGTGCCAGCAGTCGAACGACTAGCGGGGGTGGCGATGAGCAGTTCTTC.

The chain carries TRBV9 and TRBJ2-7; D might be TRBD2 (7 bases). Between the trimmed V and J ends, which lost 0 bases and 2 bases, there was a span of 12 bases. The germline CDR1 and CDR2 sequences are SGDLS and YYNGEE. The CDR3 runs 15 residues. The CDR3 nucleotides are TGTGCCAGCAGCGTAGGAAGGGGGGGAACCTACGAGCAGTACTTC. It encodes CASSVGRGGTYEQYF.

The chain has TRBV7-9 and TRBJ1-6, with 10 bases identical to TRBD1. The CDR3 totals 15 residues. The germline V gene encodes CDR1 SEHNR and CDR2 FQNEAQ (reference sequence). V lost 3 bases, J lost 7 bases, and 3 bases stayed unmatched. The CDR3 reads CASSFSGQGNSPLHF. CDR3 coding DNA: TGTGCCAGCAGCTTTTCGGGACAGGGGAATTCACCCCTCCACTTT.

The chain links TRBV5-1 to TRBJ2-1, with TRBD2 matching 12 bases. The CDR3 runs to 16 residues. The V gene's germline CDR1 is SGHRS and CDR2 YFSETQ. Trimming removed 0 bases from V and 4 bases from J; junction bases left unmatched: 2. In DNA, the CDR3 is TGCGCCAGCAGCTTGGTTCTAGCGGGAGGGTACAATGAGCAGTTCTTC. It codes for CASSLVLAGGYNEQFF.

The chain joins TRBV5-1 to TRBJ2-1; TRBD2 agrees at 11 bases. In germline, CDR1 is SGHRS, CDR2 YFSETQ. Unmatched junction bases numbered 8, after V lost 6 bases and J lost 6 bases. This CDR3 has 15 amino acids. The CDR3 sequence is CASNRLAGGGNEQFF. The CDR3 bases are TGCGCCAGCAATCGGCTAGCGGGAGGAGGCAATGAGCAGTTCTTC.

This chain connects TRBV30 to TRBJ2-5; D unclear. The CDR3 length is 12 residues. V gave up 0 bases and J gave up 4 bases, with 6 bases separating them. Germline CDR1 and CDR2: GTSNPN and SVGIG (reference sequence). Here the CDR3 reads CAWSVTGETQYF. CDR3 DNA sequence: TGTGCCTGGAGTGTAACCGGAGAGACCCAGTACTTC.